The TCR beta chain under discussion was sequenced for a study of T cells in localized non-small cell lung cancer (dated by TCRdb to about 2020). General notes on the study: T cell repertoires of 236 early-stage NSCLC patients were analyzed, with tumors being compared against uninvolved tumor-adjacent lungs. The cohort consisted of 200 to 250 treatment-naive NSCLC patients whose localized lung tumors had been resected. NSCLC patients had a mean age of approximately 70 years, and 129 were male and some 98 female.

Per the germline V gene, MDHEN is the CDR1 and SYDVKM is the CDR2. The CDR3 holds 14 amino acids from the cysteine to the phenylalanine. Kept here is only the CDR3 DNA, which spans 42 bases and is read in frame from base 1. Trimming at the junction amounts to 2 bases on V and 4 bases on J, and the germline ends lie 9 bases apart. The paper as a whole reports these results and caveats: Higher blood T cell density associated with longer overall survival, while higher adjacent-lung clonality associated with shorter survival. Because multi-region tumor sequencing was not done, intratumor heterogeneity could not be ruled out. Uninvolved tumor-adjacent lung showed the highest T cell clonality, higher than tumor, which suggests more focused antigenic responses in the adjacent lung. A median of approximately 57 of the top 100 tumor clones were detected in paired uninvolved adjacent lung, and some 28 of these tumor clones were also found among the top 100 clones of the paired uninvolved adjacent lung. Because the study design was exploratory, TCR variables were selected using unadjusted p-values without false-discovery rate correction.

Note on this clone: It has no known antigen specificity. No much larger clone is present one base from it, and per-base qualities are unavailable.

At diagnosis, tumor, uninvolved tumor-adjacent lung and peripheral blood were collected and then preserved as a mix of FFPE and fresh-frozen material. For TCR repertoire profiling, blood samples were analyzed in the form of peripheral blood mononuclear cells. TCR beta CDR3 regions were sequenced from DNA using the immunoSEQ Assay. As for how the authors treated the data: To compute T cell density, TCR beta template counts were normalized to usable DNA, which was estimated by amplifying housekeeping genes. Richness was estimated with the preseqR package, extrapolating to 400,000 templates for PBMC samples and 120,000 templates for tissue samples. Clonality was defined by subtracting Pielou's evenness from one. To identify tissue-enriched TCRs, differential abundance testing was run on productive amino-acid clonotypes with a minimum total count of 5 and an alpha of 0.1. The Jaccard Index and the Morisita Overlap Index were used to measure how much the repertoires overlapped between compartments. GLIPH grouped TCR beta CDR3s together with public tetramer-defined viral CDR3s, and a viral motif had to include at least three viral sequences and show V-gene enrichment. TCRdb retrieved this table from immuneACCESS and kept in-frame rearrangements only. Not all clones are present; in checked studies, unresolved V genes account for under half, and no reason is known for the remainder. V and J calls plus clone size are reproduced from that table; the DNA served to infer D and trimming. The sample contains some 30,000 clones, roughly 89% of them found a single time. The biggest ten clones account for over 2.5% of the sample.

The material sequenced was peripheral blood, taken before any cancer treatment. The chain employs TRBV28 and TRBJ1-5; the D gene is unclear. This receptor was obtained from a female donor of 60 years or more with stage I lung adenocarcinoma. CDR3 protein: CASSLEQRNQPQHF. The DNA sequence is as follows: TGTGCCAGCAGTTTAGAACAGAGAAATCAGCCCCAGCATTTT.